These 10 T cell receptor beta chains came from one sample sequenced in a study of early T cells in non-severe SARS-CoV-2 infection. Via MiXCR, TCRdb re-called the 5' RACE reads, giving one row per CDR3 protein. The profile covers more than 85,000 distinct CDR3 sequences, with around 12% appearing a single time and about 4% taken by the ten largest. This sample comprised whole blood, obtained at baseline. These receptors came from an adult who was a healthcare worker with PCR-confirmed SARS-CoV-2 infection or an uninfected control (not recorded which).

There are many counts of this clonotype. The CDR3 DNA is TGTGCCAGCACTGAGGTATCCGATCAGCCCCAGCATTTT. Its translation is CASTEVSDQPQHF. V and J are TRBV2 and TRBJ1-5; D is ambiguous. Germline values: CDR1 SNHLY, CDR2 FYNNEI. V was clipped by 7 bases and J by 5 bases, with 12 bases between them. The CDR3 is 13 amino acids.

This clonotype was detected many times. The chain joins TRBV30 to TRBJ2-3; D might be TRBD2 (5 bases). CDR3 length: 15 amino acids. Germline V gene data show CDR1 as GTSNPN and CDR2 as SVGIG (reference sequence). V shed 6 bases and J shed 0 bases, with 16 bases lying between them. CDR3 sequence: CACGRGRSSTDTQYF. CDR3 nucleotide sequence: TGTGCCTGCGGACGGGGTAGATCTAGCACAGATACGCAGTATTTT.

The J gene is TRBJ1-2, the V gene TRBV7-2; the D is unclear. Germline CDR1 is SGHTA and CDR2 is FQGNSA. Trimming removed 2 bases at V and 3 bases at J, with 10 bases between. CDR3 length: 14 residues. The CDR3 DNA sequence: TGTGCCAGCAGCTTAAGTTCCTACTACTATGGCTACACCTTC. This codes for CASSLSSYYYGYTF.

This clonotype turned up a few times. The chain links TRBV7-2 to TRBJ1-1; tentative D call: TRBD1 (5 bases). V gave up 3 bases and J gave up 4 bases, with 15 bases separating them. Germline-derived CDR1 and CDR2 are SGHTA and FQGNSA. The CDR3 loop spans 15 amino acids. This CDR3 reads CASSLVPGQGTEAFF. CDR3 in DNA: TGTGCCAGCAGCTTGGTCCCGGGCCAGGGCACTGAAGCTTTCTTT.

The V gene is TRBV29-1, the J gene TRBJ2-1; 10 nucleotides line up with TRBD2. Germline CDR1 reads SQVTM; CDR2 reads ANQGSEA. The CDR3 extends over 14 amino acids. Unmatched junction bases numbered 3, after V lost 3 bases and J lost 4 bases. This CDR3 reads CSVEWTSGYNEQFF. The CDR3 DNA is TGCAGCGTTGAGTGGACTAGCGGATACAATGAGCAGTTCTTC.

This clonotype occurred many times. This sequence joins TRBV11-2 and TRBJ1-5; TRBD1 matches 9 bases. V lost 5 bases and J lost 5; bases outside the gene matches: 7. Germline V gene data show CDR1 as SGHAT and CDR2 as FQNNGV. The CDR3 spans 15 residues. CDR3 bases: TGTGCCAGCAGCCGTGGGACAGGGCTTGATCAGCCCCAGCATTTT. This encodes CASSRGTGLDQPQHF.

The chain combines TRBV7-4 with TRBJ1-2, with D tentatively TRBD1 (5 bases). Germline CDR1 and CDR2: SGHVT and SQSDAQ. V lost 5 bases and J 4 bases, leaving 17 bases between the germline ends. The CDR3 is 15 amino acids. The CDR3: CASSPPPGASYGYTF. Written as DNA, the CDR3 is TGTGCCAGCAGCCCCCCCCCCGGGGCCTCCTATGGCTACACCTTC.

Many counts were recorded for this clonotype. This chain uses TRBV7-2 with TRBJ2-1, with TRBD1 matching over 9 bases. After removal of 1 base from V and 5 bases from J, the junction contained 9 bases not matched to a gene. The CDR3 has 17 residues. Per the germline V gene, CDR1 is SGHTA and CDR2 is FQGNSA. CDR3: CASSLGVGTGLNNEQFF. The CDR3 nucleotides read TGTGCCAGCAGCTTAGGAGTCGGGACAGGGTTAAACAATGAGCAGTTCTTC.

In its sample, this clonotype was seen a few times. CDR3 region: CASTISARNTGELFF. DNA for the CDR3: TGTGCCAGCACCATCTCGGCCAGGAACACCGGGGAGCTGTTTTTT. J is TRBJ2-2 and V is TRBV6-2 or TRBV6-3; D unclear. The CDR3 runs to 15 residues. The germline V and J ends were trimmed by 7 bases and 1 base, with 13 bases remaining between them. Per germline, CDR1 MNHEY and CDR2 SVGEGT.

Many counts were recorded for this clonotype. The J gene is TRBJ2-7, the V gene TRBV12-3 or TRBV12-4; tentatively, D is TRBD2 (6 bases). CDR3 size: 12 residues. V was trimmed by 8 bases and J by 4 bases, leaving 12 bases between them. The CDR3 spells CASGREKYEQYF. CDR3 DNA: TGTGCCAGCGGCCGGGAGAAGTACGAGCAGTACTTC.